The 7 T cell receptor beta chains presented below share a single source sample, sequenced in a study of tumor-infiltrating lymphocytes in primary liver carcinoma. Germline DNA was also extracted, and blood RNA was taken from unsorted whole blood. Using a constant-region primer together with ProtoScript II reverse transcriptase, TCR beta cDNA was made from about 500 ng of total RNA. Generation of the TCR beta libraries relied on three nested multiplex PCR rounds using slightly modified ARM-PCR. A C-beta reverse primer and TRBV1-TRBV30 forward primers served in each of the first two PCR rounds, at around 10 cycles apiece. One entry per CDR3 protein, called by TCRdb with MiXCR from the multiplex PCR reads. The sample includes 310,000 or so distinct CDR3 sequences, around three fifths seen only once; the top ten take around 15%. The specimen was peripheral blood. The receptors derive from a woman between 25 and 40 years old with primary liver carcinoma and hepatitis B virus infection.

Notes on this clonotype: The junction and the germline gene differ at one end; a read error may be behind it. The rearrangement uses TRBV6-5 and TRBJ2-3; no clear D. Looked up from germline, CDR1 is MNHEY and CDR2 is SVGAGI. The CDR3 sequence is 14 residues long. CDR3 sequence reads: CARSYKIPSDTQYF. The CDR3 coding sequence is TGTGCCAGGAGTTACAAAATCCCCTCAGATACGCAGTATTTT.

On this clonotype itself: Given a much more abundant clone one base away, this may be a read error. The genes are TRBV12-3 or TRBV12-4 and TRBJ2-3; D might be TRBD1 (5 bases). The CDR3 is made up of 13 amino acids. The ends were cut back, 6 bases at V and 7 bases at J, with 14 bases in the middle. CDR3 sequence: CASRWGGRNTQYF. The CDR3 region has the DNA TGTGCCAGCAGATGGGGCGGTCGAAATACGCAGTATTTT.

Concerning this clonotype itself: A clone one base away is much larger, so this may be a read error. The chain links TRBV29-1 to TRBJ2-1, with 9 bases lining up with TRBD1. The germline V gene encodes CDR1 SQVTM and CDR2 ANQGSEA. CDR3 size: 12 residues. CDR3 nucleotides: TGCAGCGCTCGACAGGGGGGCGATGACCAGTTCTTC. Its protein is CSARQGGDDQFF.

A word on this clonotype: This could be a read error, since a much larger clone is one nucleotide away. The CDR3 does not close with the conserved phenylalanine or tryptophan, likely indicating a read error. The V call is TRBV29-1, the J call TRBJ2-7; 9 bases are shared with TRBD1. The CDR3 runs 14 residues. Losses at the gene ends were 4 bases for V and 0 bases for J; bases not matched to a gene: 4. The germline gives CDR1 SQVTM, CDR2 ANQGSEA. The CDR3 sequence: CSVVGTGSSYEQYL. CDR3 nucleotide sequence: TGCAGCGTTGTCGGGACAGGGAGCTCCTACGAGCAGTACCTC.

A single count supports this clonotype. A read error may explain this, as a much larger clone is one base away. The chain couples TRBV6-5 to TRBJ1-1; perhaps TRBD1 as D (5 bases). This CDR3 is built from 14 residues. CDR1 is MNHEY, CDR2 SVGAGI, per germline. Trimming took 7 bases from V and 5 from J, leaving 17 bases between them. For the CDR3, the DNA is TGTGCCAGCATGAATACAGGTCGGGGGACTGAAGCTTTCTTT. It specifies CASMNTGRGTEAFF.

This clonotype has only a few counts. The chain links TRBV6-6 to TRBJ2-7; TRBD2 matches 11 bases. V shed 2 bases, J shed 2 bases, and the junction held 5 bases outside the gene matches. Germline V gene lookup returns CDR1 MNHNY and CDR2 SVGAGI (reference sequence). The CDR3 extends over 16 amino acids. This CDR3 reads CASSYPGLAGPYEQYF. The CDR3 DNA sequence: TGTGCCAGCAGTTACCCCGGACTAGCGGGTCCCTACGAGCAGTACTTC.

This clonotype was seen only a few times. CDR3 DNA: TGCGCCAGCAGCCAAGATTCAGGCCGACTAGATGTCGGCAATGAGCAGTTCTTC. Translation: CASSQDSGRLDVGNEQFF. This rearrangement joins TRBV4-1 to TRBJ2-1; D is possibly TRBD2 (6 bases). From germline, CDR1 is MGHRA and CDR2 YSYEKL. The CDR3 totals 18 residues. V was shortened by 0 bases and J by 6 bases, with 21 bases between the two germline ends.